This T cell receptor beta chain was identified during a study of blood T cell repertoires in COVID-19. Study-wide context: COVID-19 samples collected from the United States, Italy and Spain covered acute and convalescent phases. PBMCs, B-cell-depleted T cells, or T cells were the source of the cDNA or gDNA that made up the material.

CDR1 is WNHNN, CDR2 SYGVQD, per germline (reference sequence). V dropped 6 bases and J dropped 0 bases, with 15 bases sitting between them. There are 16 residues in the CDR3. Per the authors' pipeline: By means of reference gene primer amplification, nucleated cell counts were estimated. TCRdb's table, derived via immunoSEQ multiplex PCR, lists solely in-frame clones and lacks some. V and J calls and clone size are copied from that table; D and trimming were computed from the DNA. The table shows under 100,000 clones, with 89% occurring only once. The J gene is TRBJ1-3, the V gene TRBV10-1; D is possibly TRBD1 (5 bases). The receptor was isolated from a woman between 65 and 79 years old with acute or convalescent COVID-19. The sequencing sample was made of peripheral blood. This CDR3 is CASSDGTANSGNTIYF. DNA for the CDR3: TGCGCCAGCAGCGATGGGACTGCCAACTCTGGAAACACCATATATTTT.